This record concerns one T cell receptor (beta chain) sequence. Its antigen is undetermined. Here immunoSEQ multiplex PCR was the method, and the copy in TCRdb shows in-frame clones only, minus some. This table has 10,000 to 13,000 clones, under 85% appearing once. The data stem from a study of high-grade serous ovarian cancer treatment subgroups. The wider study: Each sample yielded on average around 7,000 unique TCR beta rearrangements from 11,000 to 15,000 reads.

Germline values: CDR1 SGHRS, CDR2 YFSETQ. V lost 1 base and J lost 4, with 4 bases in between. The length of the CDR3 is 12 residues. The study's findings and limits: Same-patient tumor repertoires overlapped at about 0.1 to 0.79; different patients barely overlapped.

Tumor tissue was taken before any definitive surgery or chemotherapy was given. The sample comprised tumor tissue. The J gene is TRBJ2-3, the V gene TRBV5-1, with no clear D. This receptor was obtained from a human donor with high-grade serous ovarian cancer. DNA for the CDR3: TGCGCCAGCAGCTTGCTCGCAGATACGCAGTATTTT. It specifies CASSLLADTQYF.